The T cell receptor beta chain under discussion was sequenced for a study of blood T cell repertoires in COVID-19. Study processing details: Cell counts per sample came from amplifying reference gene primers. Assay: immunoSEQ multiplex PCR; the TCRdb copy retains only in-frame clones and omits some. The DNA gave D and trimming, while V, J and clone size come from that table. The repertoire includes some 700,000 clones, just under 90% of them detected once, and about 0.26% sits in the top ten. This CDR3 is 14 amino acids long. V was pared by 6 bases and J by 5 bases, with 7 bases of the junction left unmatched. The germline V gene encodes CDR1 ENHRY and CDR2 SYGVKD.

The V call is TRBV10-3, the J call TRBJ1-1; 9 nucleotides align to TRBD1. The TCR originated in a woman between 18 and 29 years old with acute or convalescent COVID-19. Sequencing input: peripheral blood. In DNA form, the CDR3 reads TGTGCCATCAGGGCCCGGGACAGGGAGACTGAAGCTTTCTTT. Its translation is CAIRARDRETEAFF.